This T cell receptor beta chain was identified in a study of blood T cell repertoires in COVID-19. The overall study: There were acute and convalescent COVID-19 samples, and they came from the United States, Italy and Spain. In each case, the material was cDNA or gDNA derived from T cells, B-cell-depleted T cells, or PBMCs.

Between the trimmed V and J ends, which lost 5 bases and 4 bases, there was a span of 18 bases. CDR3 length: 15 residues. CDR1 is MNHEY and CDR2 is SMNVEV in the germline V gene (reference sequence). Per the original methods: Amplification of reference gene primers provided the estimated nucleated cell counts. Using immunoSEQ multiplex PCR, the repertoire was profiled, and TCRdb retains in-frame clones only, with some absent. V and J calls and clone size are those listed in that table; D and trimming were worked out from the DNA. The data contain around 150,000 clones, over 80% of them singletons. V is TRBV27 and J is TRBJ2-7; the D gene is possibly TRBD2 (6 bases). This clonotype was obtained from a man in his sixties with active or convalescent COVID-19. The sequenced material came from peripheral blood. The chain's CDR3 is CASSPQKRSGYEQYF. The CDR3 region has the DNA TGTGCCAGCAGTCCCCAAAAGCGGAGCGGGTACGAGCAGTACTTC.